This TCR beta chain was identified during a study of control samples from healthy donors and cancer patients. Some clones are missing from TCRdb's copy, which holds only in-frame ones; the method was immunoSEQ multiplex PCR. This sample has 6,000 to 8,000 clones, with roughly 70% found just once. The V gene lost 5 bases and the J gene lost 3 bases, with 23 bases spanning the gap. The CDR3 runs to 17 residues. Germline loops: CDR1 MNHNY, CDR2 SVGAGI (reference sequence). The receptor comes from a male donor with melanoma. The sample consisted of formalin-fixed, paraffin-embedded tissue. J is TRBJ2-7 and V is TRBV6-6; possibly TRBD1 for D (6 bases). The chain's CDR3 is CASSLPRQGNRVYEQYV. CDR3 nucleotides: TGTGCCAGCAGTCTCCCGAGGCAGGGGAACCGCGTCTACGAGCAGTACGTC.